Each of the 29 T cell receptor beta chains below was sequenced from the same sample in a study of prognosis after radiotherapy for stage I lung cancer. Amplification of TCR beta CDR3 from genomic DNA used two-round multiplex PCR. The first PCR round targeted every TRBV and TRBJ gene with specific primers. TCRdb itself ran the multiplex PCR reads through MiXCR, one entry per CDR3 protein. This repertoire shows about 59,000 distinct CDR3 sequences, more than 20% found once; its top ten account for roughly 7.5%. The specimen comprised PBMCs, sampled before or after stereotactic body radiation therapy (not recorded which). These receptors were taken from a donor aged 50 or older with non-small cell lung cancer.

Concerning this clonotype: This sequence may be a read error, since a much larger clone differs from it by one base. The chain has TRBV12-3 or TRBV12-4 and TRBJ2-2; D may be TRBD1 (6 bases). The CDR3 is 13 amino acids. Between the trimmed V and J ends, which lost 10 bases and 7 bases, there was a span of 16 bases. The chain's CDR3 is CAIRLQGSGELFF. In nucleotides, the CDR3 is TGTGCCATCAGATTACAGGGAAGCGGGGAGCTGTTTTTT.

This clonotype showed up many times. The V and J genes are TRBV19 and TRBJ1-5; unclear D gene. CDR1 and CDR2 (germline): LNHDA, SQIVND (reference sequence). This CDR3 has 14 residues. Trimming removed 7 bases at V and 3 bases at J, with 13 bases between. CDR3: CASTWRINNQPQHF. CDR3 bases: TGTGCCAGTACCTGGCGGATTAACAATCAGCCCCAGCATTTT.

About this clonotype: The likely explanation is a read error, given a far larger clone one base away. V and J are TRBV19 and TRBJ2-4, with D possibly TRBD1 on 6 matching bases. The J call is in doubt because the DNA end fits TRBJ1-2 better. This CDR3 region has 13 residues. Germline assignment: CDR1 LNHDA and CDR2 SQIVND (reference sequence). The CDR3 protein is CASSNRDIYGYTF. In DNA form, the CDR3 reads TGTGCCAGTAGTAACAGGGACATCTATGGCTACACCTTC.

The rearrangement uses TRBV4-3 and TRBJ2-6; 11 bases agree with TRBD1. Germline V gene data show CDR1 as LGHNA and CDR2 as YSLEER. With V trimmed by 4 bases and J by 4 bases, 9 bases remained unmatched. CDR3 length equals 18 residues. This CDR3 reads CASSRRGQGVGGANVLTF. The CDR3 DNA is TGCGCCAGCAGCCGCCGGGGACAGGGGGTGGGGGGGGCCAACGTCCTGACTTTC.

This sequence joins TRBV20-1 and TRBJ1-4; D ambiguous. The germline V gene has CDR1 DFQATT and CDR2 SNEGSKA (reference sequence). This CDR3 spans 10 amino acids. V lost 6 bases and J lost 4, with 3 bases in between. CDR3 nucleotide sequence: TGCAGTGCCGATAATGAAAAACTGTTTTTT. Its protein is CSADNEKLFF.

This clonotype has at least ten counts. The chain employs TRBV9 and TRBJ2-3, with no clear D. This CDR3 comprises 15 residues. Germline V lookup: CDR1 SGDLS, CDR2 YYNGEE. The germline V and J ends were trimmed by 0 bases and 6 bases, with 14 bases remaining between them. The CDR3 spells CASSVGREYRDTQYF. The CDR3 DNA reads TGTGCCAGCAGCGTAGGTAGGGAATACCGGGATACGCAGTATTTT.

This clonotype was counted many times. The chain couples TRBV13 to TRBJ2-7; D is possibly TRBD2 (6 bases). Germline V gene data show CDR1 as PRHDT and CDR2 as FYEKMQ (reference sequence). This CDR3 contains 14 residues. The V and J ends lost 4 bases and 5 bases respectively, with 15 bases between them. As DNA, the CDR3 is TGTGCCAGCAGCTCTACCGGGGGTGAGAACGAGCAGTACTTC. Its translation: CASSSTGGENEQYF.

On this clonotype: Since a much larger clone is just one base distant, this may be a read error. The final CDR3 position lacks the conserved phenylalanine or tryptophan, pointing to a likely read error. The DNA is left out, because the CDR3 cannot be placed on it with certainty; the CDR3 is given as TCRdb lists it. V gene TRBV19 combines with J gene TRBJ2-1; TRBD1 reflects the table's D call only, with no check against the DNA. Per germline, CDR1 LNHDA and CDR2 SQIVND (reference sequence). Both ends counted, the CDR3 spans 13 residues. The CDR3 loop is CASPGQGVNEQLL.

This clonotype was seen at least ten times. The chain employs TRBV7-9 and TRBJ2-3; unclear D gene. Germline V gene sequence: CDR1 SEHNR, CDR2 FQNEAQ (reference sequence). Trimming cost V 5 bases and J 4 bases, with 16 bases left between them. There are 15 residues in the CDR3. As DNA, the CDR3 is TGTGCCAGCAGCCAAACGCCACGTAGAGCAGATACGCAGTATTTT. This encodes CASSQTPRRADTQYF. Supplemented by reference TRBV7-9 and TRBJ2-3, the full variable domain reads DTGVSQNPRHKITKRGQNVTFRCDPISEHNRLYWYRQTLGQGPEFLTYFQNEAQLEKSRLLSDRFSAERPKGSFSTLEIQRTEQGDSAMYLCASSQTPRRADTQYFGPGTRLTVL.

Of note for this clonotype: At one end the junction does not follow the germline gene, possibly because of a read error. V gene TRBV6-2 or TRBV6-3 combines with J gene TRBJ2-1; D gene unclear. This CDR3 is 15 amino acids long. The germline CDR1 and CDR2 sequences are MNHEY and SVGEGT. CDR3 DNA sequence: TGTGCCAGCAGTCAACAGATCTTCTCCTACAATGAGCATTTCTTC. Amino acids: CASSQQIFSYNEHFF.

V usage is TRBV18 and J usage is TRBJ2-1; tentative D call: TRBD1 (5 bases). The germline gives CDR1 KGHSH, CDR2 LQKENI. V lost 1 base, J lost 7 bases, and 8 bases lay in between. The CDR3 has 13 amino acids. CDR3 DNA sequence: TGTGCCAGCTCACCACAGGGGTGGAATGAGCAGTTCTTC. Its translation is CASSPQGWNEQFF.

At least ten counts were recorded for this clonotype. V usage is TRBV5-5 and J usage is TRBJ1-5; weak D call: TRBD1 (6 bases). Germline V lookup: CDR1 SGHKS, CDR2 YYEKEE (reference sequence). CDR3 length equals 14 residues. The ends were cut back, 1 base at V and 9 bases at J, with 14 bases in the middle. The CDR3, as DNA: TGTGCCAGCAGCTTGACCGGGACATTCCGGCCCCAGCATTTT. It codes for CASSLTGTFRPQHF.

This clonotype showed up many times. This rearrangement joins TRBV6-1 to TRBJ2-5; weak D call: TRBD1 (6 bases). With 5 bases removed from V and 1 base from J, the gap between germline ends came to 11 bases. The CDR3 has 14 amino acids. CDR1 MNHNS and CDR2 SASEGT come from the germline V gene. CDR3 in amino acids: CASSPRQAQETQYF. The CDR3 DNA follows: TGTGCCAGCAGTCCTCGACAGGCCCAAGAGACCCAGTACTTC.

Comment on this clonotype: This is likely an artifact of a read error, given a far larger clone one base away. The chain recombines TRBV6-6 with TRBJ2-3; tentatively, D is TRBD1 (6 bases). Germline CDR1 MNHNY, CDR2 SVGAGI (reference sequence). V gave up 8 bases and J gave up 3 bases, with 18 bases separating them. The CDR3 loop spans 15 amino acids. In DNA, the CDR3 is TGTGCCAGCGGTCCTACAGGGTGGGGAACAGATACGCAGTATTTT. Amino acids: CASGPTGWGTDTQYF.

This clonotype was counted at least ten times. The chain recombines TRBV12-3 or TRBV12-4 with TRBJ2-5; 11 nucleotides line up with TRBD2. The CDR3 extends over 15 amino acids. V trimming: 5 bases; J trimming: 4 bases; junction bases outside the gene matches: 6. CDR3 nucleotides: TGTGCCAGCAGTCGTAGCGGGGGGGCTCGAGAGACCCAGTACTTC. Protein product: CASSRSGGARETQYF.

Ten or more counts support this clonotype. CDR3 in amino acids: CASSQGRGLLYNEQFF. CDR3 nucleotides: TGTGCCAGCAGCCAAGGACGGGGGTTACTTTACAATGAGCAGTTCTTC. This chain uses TRBV3-1 with TRBJ2-1, with D maybe TRBD2 (6 bases). Trimming cost V 1 base and J 4 bases, with 14 bases left between them. Germline values: CDR1 LGHDT, CDR2 YNNKEL (reference sequence). The CDR3 has 16 residues.

In this sample, this clonotype turned up many times. The V and J genes are TRBV5-1 and TRBJ2-2, with D perhaps TRBD1 (6 bases). V lost 0 bases and J lost 5, with 14 bases in between. The germline gives CDR1 SGHRS, CDR2 YFSETQ. The CDR3 extends over 16 amino acids. The chain's CDR3 is CASSLDLGAQTGELFF. For the CDR3, the DNA is TGCGCCAGCAGCTTGGATCTGGGGGCGCAAACCGGGGAGCTGTTTTTT.

The rearrangement links TRBV6-5 to TRBJ2-6; no clear D. The length of the CDR3 is 15 residues. Germline CDR1 MNHEY, CDR2 SVGAGI. Trimming pared 4 bases from V and 12 bases from J, leaving 19 bases between. The CDR3 protein is CASSSTLSGSTVLTF. The CDR3 coding sequence is TGTGCCAGCAGTTCTACACTCTCTGGGTCCACCGTCCTGACTTTC.

This chain joins TRBV7-8 and TRBJ1-2, with D maybe TRBD1 (5 bases). V was clipped by 1 base and J by 8 bases, with 11 bases between them. Germline CDR1 reads SGHVS; CDR2 reads FQNEAQ. The CDR3 has 13 residues. The CDR3 DNA sequence: TGTGCCAGCAGCTTAGGGGCAGGGCGAGGCTACACCTTC. Protein sequence: CASSLGAGRGYTF.

This clonotype was seen many times. The genes are TRBV5-8 and TRBJ1-1; D unresolved. Per the germline V gene, CDR1 is SGHTS and CDR2 is YDEGEE. This CDR3 comprises 15 residues. V lost 3 bases to trimming and J lost 2 bases, with 14 bases between them. CDR3 coding DNA: TGTGCCAGCAGCTCGAGACCAGCGGGTAACACTGAAGCTTTCTTT. Encoded protein: CASSSRPAGNTEAFF.

Points on this clonotype: Because it lacks the conserved phenylalanine or tryptophan at the end, this CDR3 is likely a read error. The chain combines TRBV6-2 or TRBV6-3 with TRBJ2-1; TRBD2 aligns across 9 bases. Germline assignment: CDR1 MNHEY and CDR2 SVGEGT. The CDR3 has 14 amino acids. V trimming: 7 bases; J trimming: 7 bases; junction bases outside the gene matches: 8. This chain's CDR3 is CASNIAGERNEQFL. CDR3 bases: TGTGCCAGCAATATAGCGGGGGAAAGAAATGAGCAGTTCCTC.

Notes on this clonotype: This may arise from a read error, as a much more abundant clone is one base away. The chain couples TRBV29-1 to TRBJ2-7, with TRBD1 as a possible D gene (6 bases). Germline-derived CDR1 and CDR2 are SQVTM and ANQGSEA. Trimming pared 1 base from V and 2 bases from J, leaving 18 bases between. This CDR3 spans 16 amino acids. The CDR3 nucleotides are TGCAGCGTTGAAGGGTTGAGAGGGACATGCCCCTACGAGCAGTACTTC. Translation: CSVEGLRGTCPYEQYF.

With regard to this clonotype: With a far larger clone one base away, a read error is the likely cause. This chain joins TRBV6-9 and TRBJ2-3, with 9 nucleotides matching TRBD2. The CDR3 covers 15 residues. Losses at the gene ends were 8 bases for V and 3 bases for J; bases not matched to a gene: 9. Germline V CDR1 and CDR2: MNHGY, SVAAGI. CDR3 region: CASRLGRGGTDTQYF. The CDR3, as DNA: TGTGCCAGCCGTTTGGGGCGGGGGGGAACAGATACGCAGTATTTT.

This clonotype was picked up many times. The CDR3 loop is CSPIQTNTEAFF. DNA of the CDR3: TGCAGTCCCATCCAGACGAACACTGAAGCTTTCTTT. This chain uses TRBV20-1 with TRBJ1-1; D is ambiguous. The CDR3 spans 12 residues. Trimming took 8 bases from V and 1 from J, leaving 11 bases between them. CDR1 is DFQATT, CDR2 SNEGSKA, per germline (reference sequence).

This clonotype was counted ten times or more. The chain recombines TRBV7-6 with TRBJ2-1; TRBD2 matches 10 bases. Germline CDR1 is SGHVS and CDR2 is FNYEAQ. The CDR3 is made up of 15 amino acids. V shed 8 bases, J shed 5 bases, and the junction held 9 bases outside the gene matches. CDR3 sequence: CASALSGGANNEQFF. CDR3 DNA: TGTGCCAGCGCCCTGAGCGGGGGGGCAAACAATGAGCAGTTCTTC.

To note about this clonotype: One base away lies a much larger clone, so this may be a sequencing read error. J is TRBJ2-7 and V is TRBV9, with 9 bases identical to TRBD1. The CDR3 has 15 residues. Trimming cost V 3 bases and J 2 bases; bases outside gene matches: 6. The germline CDR1 and CDR2 sequences are SGDLS and YYNGEE. The chain's CDR3 is CASSAHGTGPYEQYF. CDR3 coding DNA: TGTGCCAGCAGCGCCCACGGGACAGGGCCCTACGAGCAGTACTTC.

This clonotype was seen more than once but under ten times. Possible read error: a much larger clone is one base away. In nucleotides, the CDR3 is TGTGCCTGGAGTGTGTGGGGCTCCAAAAACATTCAGTACTTC. The encoded protein is CAWSVWGSKNIQYF. The chain combines TRBV30 with TRBJ2-4, with TRBD1 as a possible D gene (5 bases). The CDR3 spans 14 residues. Germline CDR1 GTSNPN, CDR2 SVGIG (reference sequence). V was pared by 0 bases and J by 2 bases, with 8 bases between.

There are a few counts of this clonotype. The V call is TRBV5-4, the J call TRBJ2-7; D uncertain. Germline CDR1 SGHNT, CDR2 YYREEE (reference sequence). Trimming shortened V by 2 bases and J by 7 bases, and 7 bases separated the two germline ends. The CDR3 sequence is 11 residues long. This CDR3 is CASSFEREQYF. In DNA, the CDR3 is TGTGCCAGCAGCTTCGAGCGAGAGCAGTACTTC.

The table lists this clonotype with a few counts. With a much larger clone just one base away, this may be a read error. The V call is TRBV6-5, the J call TRBJ1-1, with D uncertain. The V gene lost 4 bases and the J gene lost 5 bases, with 14 bases spanning the gap. In germline, CDR1 is MNHEY, CDR2 SVGAGI. This CDR3 has 14 amino acids. In nucleotides, the CDR3 is TGTGCCAGCAGTTCCCGGGTAGATCGGACTGAAGCTTTCTTT. It specifies CASSSRVDRTEAFF.